This TCR beta chain was retrieved from a study of cytomegalovirus exposure and HLA in healthy donors. Germline CDR1 and CDR2: MNHEY and SMNVEV (reference sequence). The CDR3 loop spans 16 amino acids. V shed 6 bases, J shed 7 bases, and the junction held 11 bases outside the gene matches. This clone was seen a handful of times. What it binds is not known. Researchers ran the PCR with 60 Vbeta and 13 Jbeta primers. Only in-frame clones appear in the TCRdb table, and some are missing; sequencing was by immunoSEQ multiplex PCR. Counted here are hundreds of thousands of clones, just over 75% occurring once; the ten biggest clones make up roughly 2.5%. The study, taken as a whole, reports: The authors later linked a missense DCLRE1C variant to TCR beta V- and J-gene trimming.

The genes are TRBV27 and TRBJ1-5; 11 nucleotides align to TRBD1. The sequence was obtained from a woman aged 55-70 years in good health and CMV-seropositive. The sequenced sample consisted of PBMCs. CDR3 DNA sequence: TGTGCCAGCAGCCCTTGGGGACAGGGGGAACAACAGCCCCAGCATTTT. It encodes CASSPWGQGEQQPQHF.